This record looks at one T cell receptor beta chain sequence and its context. What it recognizes is unknown. The sample belongs to a study of shared clonotypes between healthy human individuals. General study results and limits: Across subsets, estimated richness was generally greater for naive than for memory populations. Only blood underwent sampling, and tissue repertoires likely differ. Clonotype sharing levels among donors were expected to vary with sequencing depth. Some naive CD4 clonotypes, around 5%, turned up in common across a handful of donors.

Some clones are missing from TCRdb's copy, which holds only in-frame ones; the method was immunoSEQ multiplex PCR. The data contain about 2.1 million clones, about 92% of them singletons. The CDR3 extends over 13 amino acids. Trimming pared 5 bases from V and 10 bases from J, leaving 15 bases between. CDR1 and CDR2 (germline): SGHNT, YENEEA. Naive CD8 cells, CD45RO-negative and positively selected for CCR7, excluded terminally differentiated effector memory CD45RA+ cells. The receptor comes from a man between 18 and 29 years old in good health. Some clones in this sample may be carry-over from other donors' samples. Source material: naive CD8+ T cells from PBMCs. The chain has TRBV11-3 and TRBJ2-1; unclear D gene. CDR3 nucleotide sequence: TGTGCCAGCAGCCCCCGTGGCAAACACGAGCAGTTCTTC. Translating gives CASSPRGKHEQFF.